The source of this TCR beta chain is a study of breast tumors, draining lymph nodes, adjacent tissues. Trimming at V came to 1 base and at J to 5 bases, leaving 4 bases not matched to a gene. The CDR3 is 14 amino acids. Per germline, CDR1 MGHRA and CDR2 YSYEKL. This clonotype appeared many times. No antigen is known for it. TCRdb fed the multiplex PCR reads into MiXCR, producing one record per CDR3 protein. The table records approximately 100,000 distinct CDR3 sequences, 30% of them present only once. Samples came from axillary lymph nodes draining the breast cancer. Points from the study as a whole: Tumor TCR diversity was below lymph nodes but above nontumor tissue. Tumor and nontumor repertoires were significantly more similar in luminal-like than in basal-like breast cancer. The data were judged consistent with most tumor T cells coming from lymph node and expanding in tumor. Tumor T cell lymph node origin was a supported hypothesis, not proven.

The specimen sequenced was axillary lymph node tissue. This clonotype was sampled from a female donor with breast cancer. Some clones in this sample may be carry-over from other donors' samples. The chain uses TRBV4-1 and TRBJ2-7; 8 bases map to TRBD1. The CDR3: CASSQAQGADEQYF. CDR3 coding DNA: TGCGCCAGCAGCCAAGCCCAGGGGGCCGACGAGCAGTACTTC.